This T cell receptor (beta chain) is from a study of T-cell memory formation after mild COVID-19. Of note for this clonotype: The antigen is undetermined.

Germline-derived CDR1 and CDR2 are LGHDT and YNNKEL (reference sequence). Trimming took off 1 base at V and 3 bases at J, with 6 bases between the two ends. This CDR3 contains 14 residues. Each CDR3 protein gets one entry after TCRdb re-called the 5' RACE reads with MiXCR. The sample includes 310,000 or so distinct CDR3 sequences, about 15% seen only once; the top ten take 20% to 25%. The study, taken as a whole, reports: In pre-infection memory, a portion of responding clones appeared, which suggested that cross-reactive memory joined.

Sequencing was performed on PBMCs or a T cell subset sorted from them (not recorded which). The sequence came from a man younger than 30 who had mild COVID-19 (a few samples of this study predate the infection). Cell type and time point are not known. The chain joins TRBV3-1 to TRBJ2-2; D is unresolved. CDR3 sequence: CASSQVRYTGELFF. The CDR3 nucleotides read TGTGCCAGCAGCCAAGTAAGGTACACCGGGGAGCTGTTTTTT.